These T cell receptor beta chains were read from a single sample in a study of identical twins. Using its own MiXCR run on the 5' RACE reads, TCRdb lists one record per CDR3 protein. Here the sample spans about 250,000 distinct CDR3 sequences, over 12% being singletons. Sequencing input: memory (CD45RO+) T cells sorted from blood. These receptors were obtained from a woman aged 18-29 years in good health. Both conserved end residues are part of each CDR3. A D gene is named only where the DNA matches it firmly. The size entry is marked missing in some rows and otherwise reads once, few, many or a size class.

few	TRBV2	13	TRBD1	TRBJ1-2	CASSAGDSYGYTF	TGTGCCAGCAGTGCGGGGGACAGCTATGGCTACACCTTC
few	TRBV7-9	16	-	TRBJ2-1	CASSSWSARFRDEQFF	TGTGCCAGCAGCTCGTGGTCAGCAAGGTTTCGGGATGAGCAGTTCTTC
many	TRBV7-9	15	-	TRBJ2-1	CASSLRWRINNEQFF	TGTGCCAGCAGCTTAAGGTGGCGGATCAACAATGAGCAGTTCTTC
few	TRBV9	15	-	TRBJ1-1	CASSPRGARDTEAFF	TGTGCCAGCAGCCCGAGGGGTGCGAGGGACACTGAAGCTTTCTTT
few	TRBV25-1	14	-	TRBJ2-4	CASSVPGAKNIQYF	TGTGCCAGCAGTGTCCCGGGGGCCAAAAACATTCAGTACTTC
few	TRBV20-1	14	-	TRBJ1-2	CSAHSGGTNYGYTF	TGCAGTGCTCACTCGGGGGGTACTAACTATGGCTACACCTTC
many	TRBV3-1	14	TRBD2	TRBJ2-7	CASSRSSGGYEQYF	TGTGCCAGCAGCCGTTCTAGCGGGGGGTACGAGCAGTACTTC
few	TRBV10-2	11	-	TRBJ2-7	CATAGSYEQYF	TGCGCCACGGCAGGTTCCTACGAGCAGTACTTC
-	TRBV20-1	14	TRBD2	TRBJ2-5	CSARDGSGEETQYF	TGCAGTGCTAGAGATGGGAGCGGGGAAGAGACCCAGTACTTC
-	TRBV2	14	-	TRBJ2-7	CASSEQGNRGEQYF	TGTGCCAGCAGTGAACAGGGGAATCGTGGCGAGCAGTACTTC
many	TRBV6-2/TRBV6-3	17	TRBD1	TRBJ2-6	CASSRGQGSSGANVLTF	TGTGCCAGCAGCCGAGGACAGGGGAGCTCTGGGGCCAACGTCCTGACTTTC
few	TRBV29-1	15	-	TRBJ2-7	CSVLIGTSPRSEQYF	TGCAGCGTTTTAATCGGGACTTCCCCTCGGAGCGAGCAGTACTTC
few	TRBV4-2	14	-	TRBJ1-2	CASSQDKGTYGYTF	TGTGCCAGCAGCCAAGATAAGGGTACCTATGGCTACACCTTC
few	TRBV6-1	15	TRBD1	TRBJ2-7	CASRQTGGASSEQYF	TGTGCCAGCAGACAGACAGGGGGCGCATCCTCCGAGCAGTACTTC
-	TRBV24-1	20	TRBD2	TRBJ2-4	CATSDFLSGRPFPPKNIQYF	TGTGCCACCAGTGATTTCCTTAGCGGGAGGCCTTTCCCGCCCAAAAACATTCAGTACTTC
-	TRBV18	12	-	TRBJ1-1	CASSPAAREAFF	TGTGCCAGCTCACCTGCGGCCAGAGAAGCTTTCTTT
few	TRBV3-1	14	-	TRBJ2-7	CASRPTGPVYEQYF	TGTGCCAGCAGACCGACAGGACCCGTCTACGAGCAGTACTTC
-	TRBV6-1	11	-	TRBJ2-7	CAQTRLYEQYF	TGTGCCCAAACCCGACTTTACGAGCAGTACTTC
-	TRBV9	14	-	TRBJ2-1	CASSPQEHYNEQFF	TGTGCCAGCAGTCCCCAGGAACACTACAATGAGCAGTTCTTC
many	TRBV11-2	18	-	TRBJ2-6	CASSLQGMVLSGANVLTF	TGTGCCAGCAGCTTACAGGGGATGGTTTTATCTGGGGCCAACGTCCTGACTTTC
few	TRBV20-1	11	-	TRBJ2-1	CSAKGFNEQFF	TGCAGTGCCAAGGGGTTCAATGAGCAGTTCTTC
few	TRBV10-3	14	TRBD1	TRBJ2-7	CAIRSGTATYEQYF	TGTGCCATCAGATCAGGGACAGCTACCTACGAGCAGTACTTC
once	TRBV6-2/TRBV6-3	14	-	TRBJ1-4	CASRPGGVFEKLFF	TGTGCCAGCAGGCCCGGAGGTGTCTTCGAAAAACTGTTTTTT
-	TRBV2	14	-	TRBJ2-1	CASRSQGHGNEQFF	TGTGCCAGTAGATCTCAGGGGCACGGCAATGAGCAGTTCTTC
few	TRBV27	13	-	TRBJ1-1	CATRVGMNTEAFF	TGTGCCACCAGGGTAGGAATGAACACTGAAGCTTTCTTT
-	TRBV5-1	14	-	TRBJ1-1	CASSLVAENTEAFF	TGCGCCAGCAGCTTGGTGGCAGAGAACACTGAAGCTTTCTTT
few	TRBV13	16	-	TRBJ1-4	CASSLSSFATNEKLFF	TGTGCCAGCAGCTTATCCAGTTTTGCAACTAATGAAAAACTGTTTTTT
few	TRBV11-2	11	-	TRBJ2-1	CASSPEWGVFF	TGTGCCAGCAGCCCCGAGTGGGGGGTGTTCTTC
-	TRBV6-5	15	-	TRBJ2-3	CASSYGATTTDTQYF	TGTGCCAGCAGTTACGGTGCGACCACAACGGATACGCAGTATTTT